The 24 T cell receptor beta chains listed next were all sequenced from one sample in a study of blood T cell repertoires in COVID-19. The repertoire was sequenced with immunoSEQ multiplex PCR; TCRdb's copy has only in-frame clones and lacks some. The table has just under 65,000 clones, 78% seen once; the top ten hold 13% to 15%. Sequencing was done on a sample of peripheral blood. The receptors were sampled from a man in his fifties or sixties with COVID-19, enrolled during active disease.

V is TRBV7-9 and J is TRBJ2-4; TRBD1 agrees at 8 bases. The germline gives CDR1 SEHNR, CDR2 FQNEAQ (reference sequence). Unmatched junction bases numbered 3, after V lost 5 bases and J lost 9 bases. This CDR3 is 12 amino acids long. CDR3 coding DNA: TGTGCCAGCAGCATCGGACAGGGCATTCAGTACTTC. Its protein product is CASSIGQGIQYF.

The chain has TRBV10-1 and TRBJ2-1; D possibly corresponds to TRBD2 (6 bases). The ends were cut back, 0 bases at V and 9 bases at J, with 12 bases in the middle. The CDR3 sequence is 14 residues long. Germline V gene lookup returns CDR1 WNHNN and CDR2 SYGVQD (reference sequence). CDR3 residues: CASSESVGEVEQFF. The CDR3 coding sequence is TGCGCCAGCAGTGAGTCTGTTGGGGAGGTTGAGCAGTTCTTC.

This sequence joins TRBV6-5 and TRBJ2-1, with 7 bases identical to TRBD2. Per germline, CDR1 MNHEY and CDR2 SVGAGI. Trimming cost V 5 bases and J 2 bases; bases outside gene matches: 0. The CDR3 loop spans 13 amino acids. As DNA, the CDR3 is TGTGCCAGCAGTAGCGGGACCTACAATGAGCAGTTCTTC. Amino acid sequence: CASSSGTYNEQFF.

V gene TRBV7-9 combines with J gene TRBJ1-3; D gene ambiguous. The CDR3 runs to 13 residues. Looked up from germline, CDR1 is SEHNR and CDR2 is FQNEAQ (reference sequence). The V and J ends lost 8 bases and 1 base respectively, with 9 bases between them. CDR3 region: CASEGRSGNTIYF. DNA of the CDR3: TGTGCCAGCGAAGGGAGGTCTGGAAACACCATATATTTT. Using reference TRBV7-9 and TRBJ1-3 for the parts outside the CDR3, the full variable domain is DTGVSQNPRHKITKRGQNVTFRCDPISEHNRLYWYRQTLGQGPEFLTYFQNEAQLEKSRLLSDRFSAERPKGSFSTLEIQRTEQGDSAMYLCASEGRSGNTIYFGEGSWLTVV.

The chain joins TRBV5-6 to TRBJ2-3, with TRBD2 as a possible D gene (5 bases). The germline V gene encodes CDR1 SGHDT and CDR2 YYEEEE. The germline V and J ends were trimmed by 5 bases and 3 bases, with 13 bases remaining between them. The CDR3 covers 14 residues. The CDR3 spells CASRKGSLTDTQYF. The CDR3 region has the DNA TGTGCCAGCAGGAAAGGGAGTCTAACAGATACGCAGTATTTT.

J is TRBJ2-1 and V is TRBV5-1; 8 bases agree with TRBD2. The CDR3 has 13 residues. V lost 0 bases, J lost 10 bases, and 3 bases stayed unmatched. Germline V CDR1 and CDR2: SGHRS, YFSETQ. CDR3: CASSLDSGTEQFF. For the CDR3, the DNA is TGCGCCAGCAGCTTGGATAGCGGGACAGAGCAGTTCTTC.

V gene TRBV19 combines with J gene TRBJ1-1, with D perhaps TRBD1 (5 bases). The CDR3 sequence is 13 residues long. In germline, CDR1 is LNHDA, CDR2 SQIVND (reference sequence). Trimming took off 8 bases at V and 7 bases at J, with 17 bases between the two ends. CDR3 region: CASSSQGGNEAFF. Written as DNA, the CDR3 is TGTGCCAGTTCTTCCCAGGGAGGGAATGAAGCTTTCTTT.

The genes are TRBV9 and TRBJ2-3, with TRBD2 matching 13 bases. From germline, CDR1 is SGDLS and CDR2 YYNGEE. Trimming removed 4 bases from V and 5 bases from J; junction bases left unmatched: 13. CDR3 length equals 18 residues. Here the CDR3 DNA reads TGTGCCAGCAGCCTCGGGACTAGCGGGACGTGGGGTGAAGATACGCAGTATTTT. This codes for CASSLGTSGTWGEDTQYF.

The rearrangement joins TRBV28 to TRBJ1-3; D uncertain. This CDR3 has 16 amino acids. Germline CDR1 reads MDHEN; CDR2 reads SYDVKM. Trimming shortened V by 5 bases and J by 0 bases, and 14 bases separated the two germline ends. The CDR3 is CASSPGAPNSGNTIYF. CDR3 sequence (DNA): TGTGCCAGCAGTCCCGGAGCACCCAACTCTGGAAACACCATATATTTT. Full variable domain (missing parts from reference TRBV28 and TRBJ1-3): DVKVTQSSRYLVKRTGEKVFLECVQDMDHENMFWYRQDPGLGLRLIYFSYDVKMKEKGDIPEGYSVSREKKERFSLILESASTNQTSMYLCASSPGAPNSGNTIYFGEGSWLTVV.

V and J are TRBV9 and TRBJ2-1; 9 bases match TRBD2. The germline CDR1 and CDR2 sequences are SGDLS and YYNGEE. The CDR3 consists of 17 residues. Germline trimming cut 1 base from V and 9 bases from J; bases unmatched to any gene: 14. The CDR3 DNA reads as TGTGCCAGCAGCGTATCATTGGCTAGCGGGGACGGGGGTGAGCAGTTCTTC. Translating gives CASSVSLASGDGGEQFF.

The chain couples TRBV24-1 to TRBJ2-3, with D tentatively TRBD2 (5 bases). The germline CDR1 and CDR2 sequences are KGHDR and SFDVKD. V dropped 6 bases and J dropped 3 bases, with 6 bases sitting between them. This CDR3 has 12 amino acids. CDR3 amino acids: CATSTRTDTQYF. CDR3 DNA: TGTGCCACCAGTACTAGGACAGATACGCAGTATTTT.

A few counts support this clone. The chain recombines TRBV9 with TRBJ2-1; D not resolved. CDR1 and CDR2 from the germline V gene are SGDLS and YYNGEE. Trimming stripped 0 bases from V and 7 bases from J, with 8 bases between. CDR3 size: 13 residues. CDR3 nucleotide sequence: TGTGCCAGCAGCGTAGCCCCCGGGAATGAGCAGTTCTTC. Residues: CASSVAPGNEQFF.

The J gene is TRBJ2-1, the V gene TRBV7-9, with 13 positions matching TRBD2. J gave up 8 bases and V 5 bases, and 9 bases lay outside the gene matches. The CDR3 covers 16 residues. Germline CDR1 is SEHNR and CDR2 is FQNEAQ (reference sequence). The CDR3 region is CASSKMSGLAGDEQFF. As DNA, the CDR3 is TGTGCCAGCAGCAAGATGTCCGGACTAGCGGGAGATGAGCAGTTCTTC.

The genes are TRBV27 and TRBJ1-5; no definite D call. The CDR3 length is 15 residues. The V gene's germline CDR1 is MNHEY and CDR2 SMNVEV (reference sequence). Trimming cost V 3 bases and J 0 bases, with 9 bases left between them. CDR3 coding DNA: TGTGCCAGCAGTTTCGCCGGGTATAGCAATCAGCCCCAGCATTTT. Its translation: CASSFAGYSNQPQHF.

This sequence joins TRBV7-9 and TRBJ2-7; perhaps TRBD1 as D (5 bases). CDR1 SEHNR and CDR2 FQNEAQ come from the germline V gene (reference sequence). This CDR3 contains 13 residues. V lost 2 bases to trimming and J lost 1 base, with 6 bases between them. The DNA of the CDR3 is TGTGCCAGCAGCTTAAGGGGTTCCTACGAGCAGTACTTC. Encoded protein: CASSLRGSYEQYF.

The chain recombines TRBV10-1 with TRBJ1-1; D remains ambiguous. The CDR3 contains 13 residues. CDR1 is WNHNN and CDR2 is SYGVQD in the germline V gene (reference sequence). Between the trimmed V and J ends, which lost 5 bases and 3 bases, there was a span of 10 bases. This chain's CDR3 is CASSFTDYTEAFF. The CDR3 DNA follows: TGCGCCAGCAGTTTCACCGACTACACTGAAGCTTTCTTT.

The chain employs TRBV5-1 and TRBJ2-7; 7 bases are a match to TRBD2. The CDR3 extends over 14 amino acids. J lost 4 bases, V lost 2 bases, and 6 bases had no gene match. CDR1 and CDR2 (germline): SGHRS, YFSETQ. CDR3 bases: TGCGCCAGCAGCTTACGGGCTAGCGGTTACGAGCAGTACTTC. It translates to CASSLRASGYEQYF.

CDR3 nucleotide sequence: TGCGCCAGCAGCCAAGGTGATGCAGGGCACTATGGCTACACCTTC. Translating gives CASSQGDAGHYGYTF. The chain couples TRBV4-1 to TRBJ1-2; tentatively, D is TRBD1 (5 bases). Trimming shortened V by 1 base and J by 3 bases, and 12 bases separated the two germline ends. CDR3 length: 15 amino acids. Germline V gene data show CDR1 as MGHRA and CDR2 as YSYEKL.

The chain links TRBV5-1 to TRBJ2-2; a possible D gene is TRBD2 (5 bases). The germline gives CDR1 SGHRS, CDR2 YFSETQ. V lost 2 bases and J lost 7, with 6 bases in between. The CDR3 extends over 12 amino acids. DNA of the CDR3: TGCGCCAGCAGCTTCGGAGGCGGGGAGCTGTTTTTT. Translation gives CASSFGGGELFF.

This clone was picked up a small number of times. This chain links TRBV6-5 with TRBJ2-7; 9 positions match TRBD1. The CDR3 loop spans 15 amino acids. Trimming at V came to 4 bases and at J to 2 bases, leaving 6 bases not matched to a gene. CDR1 MNHEY and CDR2 SVGAGI come from the germline V gene. CDR3 nucleotide sequence: TGTGCCAGCAGTTCTCCCGGGACAGGGACCTACGAGCAGTACTTC. It encodes CASSSPGTGTYEQYF.

This clone occurred a few times. V and J are TRBV6-2 or TRBV6-3 and TRBJ2-1, with TRBD2 identical over 9 bases. From germline, CDR1 is MNHEY and CDR2 SVGEGT. The CDR3 is 15 amino acids. With 6 bases clipped from V and 7 bases from J, the junction kept 10 bases outside the gene matches. This CDR3 reads CASSRPGLATNEQFF. The CDR3 nucleotides are TGTGCCAGCAGCAGGCCGGGACTAGCAACGAATGAGCAGTTCTTC.

J is TRBJ2-1 and V is TRBV11-2, with 9 bases fitting TRBD2. The CDR3 length is 15 residues. The germline gives CDR1 SGHAT, CDR2 FQNNGV. With 7 bases clipped from V and 8 bases from J, the junction kept 12 bases outside the gene matches. The CDR3 is CASTLGGRAKDEQFF. Written as DNA, the CDR3 is TGTGCCAGCACCCTTGGCGGGAGGGCCAAAGATGAGCAGTTCTTC. The whole variable domain, remainder taken from reference TRBV11-2 and TRBJ2-1, is EAGVAQSPRYKIIEKRQSVAFWCNPISGHATLYWYQQILGQGPKLLIQFQNNGVVDDSQLPKDRFSAERLKGVDSTLKIQPAKLEDSAVYLCASTLGGRAKDEQFFGPGTRLTVL.

The V call is TRBV21-1, the J call TRBJ2-3; whether TRBD2, the table's D call, matches the DNA was not checked. TRBV21-1 is a pseudogene segment. The CDR3 totals 16 residues. The CDR3, as DNA: TGTGCCGCGGGGACTAGCGGGGGTCTGAGCACAGATACGCAGTATTTT. Protein sequence: CAAGTSGGLSTDTQYF.

J is TRBJ2-7 and V is TRBV5-1; TRBD2 matches 9 bases. V lost 4 bases, J lost 3 bases, and 11 bases stayed unmatched. The CDR3 length is 16 residues. The germline V gene has CDR1 SGHRS and CDR2 YFSETQ. The CDR3 coding sequence is TGCGCCAGCAGCCCGGGACGGAGCGGGAGGAACTACGAGCAGTACTTC. Translated: CASSPGRSGRNYEQYF.